The 18 T cell receptor beta chains given below trace back to one sample, sequenced in a study of blood T cell repertoires in COVID-19. TCRdb's copy holds only in-frame clones and misses some; the assay was immunoSEQ multiplex PCR. The sample contains 25,000 to 30,000 clones, roughly 83% of which appear only once. The specimen sequenced was peripheral blood. These receptor sequences come from a human donor in a cohort sampled during active COVID-19.

This chain joins TRBV11-2 and TRBJ2-7; a possible D gene is TRBD1 (6 bases). V dropped 6 bases and J dropped 2 bases, with 14 bases sitting between them. CDR3 length: 14 residues. Germline CDR1 SGHAT, CDR2 FQNNGV. CDR3 sequence (DNA): TGTGCCAGCAGGGGGGCAGGGGCGCCCTACGAGCAGTACTTC. Amino acids: CASRGAGAPYEQYF.

The chain carries TRBV6-2 or TRBV6-3 and TRBJ2-1, with 10 bases lining up with TRBD2. CDR3 length equals 16 residues. Germline CDR1 and CDR2: MNHEY and SVGEGT. The J segment lost 7 bases and the V segment lost 0 bases, leaving 6 bases of the junction unmatched. The CDR3, as DNA: TGTGCCAGCAGTTACTCCCTAGCGGGAGTCAGGAATGAGCAGTTCTTC. Translation: CASSYSLAGVRNEQFF.

In its sample, this clone was seen once. The chain uses TRBV19 and TRBJ1-1, with TRBD1 as a possible D gene (5 bases). Germline V gene lookup returns CDR1 LNHDA and CDR2 SQIVND (reference sequence). The ends were cut back, 3 bases at V and 1 base at J, with 12 bases in the middle. This CDR3 comprises 15 residues. Here the CDR3 DNA reads TGTGCCAGTAGTATTGCTGGGACTGGGAACACTGAAGCTTTCTTT. Protein: CASSIAGTGNTEAFF.

The chain recombines TRBV18 with TRBJ1-1; D is ambiguous. The CDR3 covers 14 residues. V lost 0 bases to trimming and J lost 5 bases, with 10 bases between them. Germline loops: CDR1 KGHSH, CDR2 LQKENI. CDR3 in amino acids: CASSPPPRGTEAFF. CDR3 coding DNA: TGTGCCAGCTCACCACCCCCCAGAGGTACTGAAGCTTTCTTT.

V and J are TRBV18 and TRBJ2-7; 11 positions match TRBD2. The CDR3 runs 16 residues. J lost 0 bases, V lost 2 bases, and 3 bases had no gene match. Germline assignment: CDR1 KGHSH and CDR2 LQKENI. In DNA form, the CDR3 reads TGTGCCAGCTCACCAGGACTAGCGGGCGGCTCCTACGAGCAGTACTTC. Its translation is CASSPGLAGGSYEQYF.

Only one count was recorded for this clone. The V call is TRBV28, the J call TRBJ2-7, with D possibly being TRBD1 (6 bases). Looked up from germline, CDR1 is MDHEN and CDR2 is SYDVKM. The ends were cut back, 6 bases at V and 6 bases at J, with 18 bases in the middle. The CDR3 extends over 14 amino acids. The CDR3 bases are TGTGCCAGCAGGTCGACAGGTACGGACCGCGAGCAGTACTTC. Encoded protein: CASRSTGTDREQYF.

This chain joins TRBV7-9 and TRBJ2-3, with D perhaps TRBD2 (5 bases). V dropped 5 bases and J dropped 4 bases, with 13 bases sitting between them. CDR1 is SEHNR and CDR2 is FQNEAQ in the germline V gene (reference sequence). CDR3 length: 14 amino acids. The CDR3 DNA reads TGTGCCAGCAGCCCGAGGGCAAGGTCAGATACGCAGTATTTT. It codes for CASSPRARSDTQYF.

This sequence joins TRBV5-1 and TRBJ2-2, with D hard to call. CDR3 size: 15 residues. CDR1 and CDR2 from the germline V gene are SGHRS and YFSETQ. The V and J ends lost 2 bases and 1 base respectively, with 9 bases between them. Here the CDR3 DNA reads TGCGCCAGCAGCTTACGGAGCCAGAACACCGGGGAGCTGTTTTTT. It codes for CASSLRSQNTGELFF.

The J gene is TRBJ1-1, the V gene TRBV9; the D gene is possibly TRBD1 (6 bases). Germline V gene sequence: CDR1 SGDLS, CDR2 YYNGEE. The V end lost 4 bases, the J end lost 4 bases, and 11 bases lay between the germline ends. The CDR3 sequence is 13 residues long. CDR3 coding DNA: TGTGCCAGCAGCAGGACAGTAGGCACTGAAGCTTTCTTT. It codes for CASSRTVGTEAFF.

The rearrangement joins TRBV18 to TRBJ2-2, with 8 bases identical to TRBD1. The CDR3 has 14 amino acids. V shed 5 bases, J shed 6 bases, and the junction held 5 bases outside the gene matches. Germline CDR1 reads KGHSH; CDR2 reads LQKENI. The chain's CDR3 is CASSNQGAAGELFF. The CDR3 coding sequence is TGTGCCAGCTCAAACCAGGGGGCGGCCGGGGAGCTGTTTTTT.

Written as DNA, the CDR3 is TGTGCCAGCACACTAGGCGAGGGAAGCGAGCAGTACTTC. As protein: CASTLGEGSEQYF. The chain has TRBV6-6 and TRBJ2-7, with D possibly matching TRBD2 (5 bases). The germline gives CDR1 MNHNY, CDR2 SVGAGI (reference sequence). The V end lost 7 bases, the J end lost 6 bases, and 16 bases lay between the germline ends. The CDR3 loop spans 13 amino acids.

V usage is TRBV5-1 and J usage is TRBJ2-1, with TRBD2 as a possible D gene (7 bases). CDR3 length: 15 amino acids. Germline lookup yields CDR1 SGHRS and CDR2 YFSETQ. Trimming stripped 3 bases from V and 9 bases from J, with 19 bases between. The CDR3: CASSSFERDIGEQFF. The CDR3, as DNA: TGCGCCAGCAGCTCCTTTGAGCGGGACATAGGTGAGCAGTTCTTC.

The chain combines TRBV18 with TRBJ2-5; 9 bases are shared with TRBD1. Per germline, CDR1 KGHSH and CDR2 LQKENI. The CDR3 sequence is 17 residues long. V lost 4 bases to trimming and J lost 5 bases; unmatched junction nucleotides: 14. This CDR3 is CASSLGEMGQGVETQYF. DNA of the CDR3: TGTGCCAGCTCACTTGGGGAAATGGGACAGGGCGTGGAGACCCAGTACTTC. Supplemented by reference TRBV18 and TRBJ2-5, the full variable domain reads NAGVMQNPRHLVRRRGQEARLRCSPMKGHSHVYWYRQLPEEGLKFMVYLQKENIIDESGMPKERFSAEFPKEGPSILRIQQVVRGDSAAYFCASSLGEMGQGVETQYFGPGTRLLVL.

The rearrangement joins TRBV28 to TRBJ1-1, with TRBD1 matching over 7 bases. Trimming cost V 6 bases and J 6 bases; bases outside gene matches: 7. CDR3 size: 13 residues. CDR1 and CDR2 (germline): MDHEN, SYDVKM. The DNA of the CDR3 is TGTGCCAGCAGCTACCGACAGGGATCTGAAGCTTTCTTT. Residues: CASSYRQGSEAFF.

The V call is TRBV15, the J call TRBJ2-7; TRBD1 matches 12 bases. The CDR3 is made up of 17 amino acids. Trimming removed 3 bases from V and 2 bases from J; junction bases left unmatched: 8. Germline V gene lookup returns CDR1 LNHNV and CDR2 YYDKDF (reference sequence). CDR3 amino acids: CATSSARDRGLTYEQYF. The CDR3 coding sequence is TGTGCCACCAGCAGCGCTCGGGACAGGGGGCTGACCTACGAGCAGTACTTC. The complete variable domain, with remaining parts taken from reference TRBV15 and TRBJ2-7, reads DAMVIQNPRYQVTQFGKPVTLSCSQTLNHNVMYWYQQKSSQAPKLLFHYYDKDFNNEADTPDNFQSRRPNTSFCFLDIRSPGLGDTAMYLCATSSARDRGLTYEQYFGPGTRLTVT.

The gene calls are TRBV7-9 and TRBJ2-1; D not certain. The CDR3 consists of 16 residues. Trimming stripped 5 bases from V and 5 bases from J, with 19 bases between. Germline CDR1 reads SEHNR; CDR2 reads FQNEAQ (reference sequence). CDR3 DNA: TGTGCCAGCAGCCCGCCCGACTCCGGCCTTAACAATGAGCAGTTCTTC. It specifies CASSPPDSGLNNEQFF.

The chain links TRBV29-1 to TRBJ2-7; 11 positions agree with TRBD2. Germline V CDR1 and CDR2: SQVTM, ANQGSEA. V gave up 0 bases and J gave up 3 bases; unmatched junction bases: 4. The CDR3 runs to 15 residues. CDR3 sequence (DNA): TGCAGCGTTGAAGATCGGCTAGCGGGGGGCTACGAGCAGTACTTC. Protein product: CSVEDRLAGGYEQYF.

V is TRBV29-1 and J is TRBJ2-1; 7 bases line up with TRBD1. The trim removed 5 bases at V and 10 bases at J, leaving 5 bases unmatched. This CDR3 spans 11 amino acids. Germline V gene data show CDR1 as SQVTM and CDR2 as ANQGSEA. CDR3 in DNA: TGCAGCGTTTCAGTGGGACAGGAGCAGTTCTTC. Its translation is CSVSVGQEQFF.